These T cell receptor beta chains were read from a single sample in a study of regulatory T cells in long-lasting Graves disease. Using its own MiXCR run on the multiplex PCR reads, TCRdb lists one record per CDR3 protein. The sample lists hundreds of thousands of distinct CDR3 sequences, about 16% seen once, with more than 20% in the top ten. The sample also formed part of further work on T cells in Graves' hyperthyroidism and ophthalmopathy.

The sequencing used peripheral blood mononuclear cells (PBMCs), collected at new diagnosis, from a patient treated with antithyroid drugs. These receptors were obtained from a middle-aged woman with Graves disease. CDR3s include the opening cysteine and the closing phenylalanine or tryptophan. The D gene is left open where the match is weak. Expanded clones are given a class, and other clones once, few, many or no size at all.

TRBJ2-3 many TRBV5-1 TRBD1 CASSNRGRVTDTQYF TGCGCCAGCAGCAACAGGGGGCGAGTCACAGATACGCAGTATTTT
TRBJ1-5 many TRBV30 TRBD1 CAWTGTGDQPQHF TGTGCCTGGACCGGGACAGGGGATCAGCCCCAGCATTTT
TRBJ2-7 few TRBV7-6 - CASSLRQGDEQYF TGTGCCAGCAGCTTACGGCAGGGAGACGAGCAGTACTTC
TRBJ1-1 many TRBV29-1 - CSVKQVWSTEAFF TGCAGCGTAAAACAGGTCTGGAGTACTGAAGCTTTCTTT
TRBJ2-1 - TRBV5-4 - CASSLESETPPAFF TGTGCCAGCAGCTTGGAATCGGAGACACCGCCCGCGTTCTTC
TRBJ2-3 - TRBV9 - CASSPDPRDTQYF TGTGCCAGCAGCCCAGACCCCCGAGATACGCAGTATTTT
TRBJ2-1 many TRBV13 TRBD2 CASVGLAGGYNEQFF TGTGCCAGCGTAGGGCTAGCGGGGGGGTACAATGAGCAGTTCTTC
TRBJ2-3 - TRBV10-3 TRBD1 CASVGQGEDTQYF TGTGCCAGTGTGGGACAGGGAGAAGATACGCAGTATTTT
TRBJ1-1 - TRBV3-1 - CASRLGTRNTEAFF TGTGCCAGCAGACTTGGGACGAGGAACACTGAAGCTTTCTTT
TRBJ1-1 many TRBV12-3/TRBV12-4 - CASSLLSGRAFF TGTGCCAGCAGTTTATTGTCCGGGAGGGCTTTCTTT
TRBJ2-1 many TRBV20-1 TRBD2 CSAREPGTTHNEQFF TGCAGTGCTAGAGAACCGGGGACTACCCACAATGAGCAGTTCTTC
TRBJ1-5 - TRBV24-1 TRBD1 CATTAGQGSQPQHF TGTGCCACCACTGCGGGACAGGGATCTCAGCCCCAGCATTTT
TRBJ2-5 few TRBV7-6 - CASSLGVDSQFRETQYF TGTGCCAGCAGCTTGGGGGTGGACAGTCAATTTCGAGAGACCCAGTACTTC
TRBJ2-7 - TRBV6-1 TRBD1 CASSRQGGYGSYEQYF TGTGCCAGCAGCAGACAGGGGGGTTACGGCTCCTACGAGCAGTACTTC
TRBJ2-7 many TRBV28 TRBD1 CASSLSSGQGTQYF TGTGCCAGCAGTTTATCCTCGGGACAGGGAACGCAGTACTTC
TRBJ2-7 few TRBV3-1 - CASSPSFSIAVVYEQYF TGTGCCAGCAGCCCCAGTTTTTCTATTGCAGTCGTCTACGAGCAGTACTTC
TRBJ2-7 many TRBV6-1 - CASMGVREQYF TGTGCCAGCATGGGTGTGCGCGAGCAGTACTTC
TRBJ1-3 - TRBV10-3 - CATGQFLGNTIYF TGTGCCACTGGACAGTTCTTAGGAAACACCATATATTTT
TRBJ2-4 many TRBV28 - CASTRTLAKNIQYF TGTGCCAGCACACGGACACTAGCCAAAAACATTCAGTACTTC
TRBJ2-7 many TRBV30 - CAWSRAFLSYEQYF TGTGCCTGGTCTCGGGCCTTTCTTTCCTACGAGCAGTACTTC
TRBJ2-7 many TRBV27 - CASSQQGGRTYEQYF TGTGCCAGCTCCCAACAAGGGGGGCGCACCTACGAGCAGTACTTC
TRBJ1-2 many TRBV6-1 - CASGRDVTNYGYTF TGTGCCAGCGGTCGGGACGTAACTAACTATGGCTACACCTTC
TRBJ1-1 - TRBV7-8 TRBD1 CASSRGYNLRGQGVGEAFF TGTGCCAGCAGTCGAGGGTATAATTTGAGAGGACAGGGGGTGGGTGAAGCTTTCTTT
TRBJ1-6 - TRBV20-1 - CSAKLDSSYYSPLHF TGCAGTGCTAAACTTGACAGCTCCTATTATTCACCCCTCCACTTT
TRBJ1-1 - TRBV4-1 - CASSQYGVGIQTEAFF TGCGCCAGCAGCCAATATGGAGTTGGGATTCAGACTGAAGCTTTCTTT
TRBJ1-1 few TRBV19 - CASSINRVRTEAFF TGTGCCAGTAGTATCAACAGGGTACGCACTGAAGCTTTCTTT
TRBJ2-1 few TRBV5-1 TRBD1 CASTPGQEGNEQFF TGCGCCAGCACCCCGGGACAGGAAGGCAATGAGCAGTTCTTC
TRBJ2-6 - TRBV5-1 - CASSLEPGANVLTF TGCGCCAGCAGCTTGGAACCTGGGGCCAACGTCCTGACTTTC
TRBJ2-1 many TRBV3-1 TRBD2 CASSQDLAGGIYNEQFF TGTGCCAGCAGCCAAGACCTAGCGGGGGGAATCTACAATGAGCAGTTCTTC
TRBJ1-2 many TRBV28 - CASSSPGSPYGYTF TGTGCCAGCAGTTCACCCGGCTCCCCCTATGGCTACACCTTC
TRBJ1-2 many TRBV12-3/TRBV12-4 - CATLTRGSRDTF TGTGCCACCCTCACCCGGGGGAGCCGGGACACCTTC
TRBJ1-4 - TRBV6-1 - CASRLTGAGEKLFF TGTGCCAGCAGACTGACGGGGGCTGGGGAAAAACTGTTTTTT
TRBJ1-1 few TRBV2 - CASSDLAAMNTEAFF TGTGCCAGCAGTGATTTGGCAGCCATGAACACTGAAGCTTTCTTT
TRBJ2-1 - TRBV25-1 - CASREEGNNEQFF TGTGCCAGCAGGGAGGAAGGGAACAATGAGCAGTTCTTC
TRBJ1-1 many TRBV7-9 - CASSSVLGQNTEAFF TGTGCCAGCAGCTCAGTCTTGGGACAGAACACTGAAGCTTTCTTT
TRBJ2-1 many TRBV27 TRBD2 CASSKRGGLDEQFF TGTGCCAGCAGTAAGCGGGGGGGCCTAGATGAGCAGTTCTTC
TRBJ2-6 few TRBV7-8 - CASSFRAGANVLTF TGTGCCAGCAGCTTCCGGGCTGGGGCCAACGTCCTGACTTTC
TRBJ2-7 many TRBV12-3/TRBV12-4 TRBD1 CASSDPGQGTYEQYF TGTGCCAGCAGTGACCCCGGACAGGGAACCTACGAGCAGTACTTC
TRBJ1-5 many TRBV12-3/TRBV12-4 - CASSLLNQPQHF TGTGCCAGCAGCCTCCTCAATCAGCCCCAGCATTTT
TRBJ1-2 - TRBV14 - CASSRNTAATGYTF TGTGCCAGCAGCCGGAACACGGCGGCTACGGGCTACACCTTC
TRBJ1-1 many TRBV3-1 - CASSQAILGDTEAFF TGTGCCAGCAGCCAAGCTATCCTTGGGGACACTGAAGCTTTCTTT
TRBJ1-2 many TRBV3-1 - CASSQGREAYGYTF TGTGCCAGCAGCCAAGGTCGTGAAGCCTATGGCTACACCTTC
TRBJ2-7 few TRBV5-1 - CASSAWDTTYEQYF TGCGCCAGCAGCGCCTGGGACACCACCTACGAGCAGTACTTC
TRBJ2-7 - TRBV19 - CASSIDPESVGREQYF TGTGCCAGTAGTATAGATCCAGAGTCAGTCGGGCGCGAGCAGTACTTC
TRBJ1-2 - TRBV12-3/TRBV12-4 - CASSLIQGFGYTF TGTGCCAGCAGTTTAATCCAGGGGTTTGGCTACACCTTC